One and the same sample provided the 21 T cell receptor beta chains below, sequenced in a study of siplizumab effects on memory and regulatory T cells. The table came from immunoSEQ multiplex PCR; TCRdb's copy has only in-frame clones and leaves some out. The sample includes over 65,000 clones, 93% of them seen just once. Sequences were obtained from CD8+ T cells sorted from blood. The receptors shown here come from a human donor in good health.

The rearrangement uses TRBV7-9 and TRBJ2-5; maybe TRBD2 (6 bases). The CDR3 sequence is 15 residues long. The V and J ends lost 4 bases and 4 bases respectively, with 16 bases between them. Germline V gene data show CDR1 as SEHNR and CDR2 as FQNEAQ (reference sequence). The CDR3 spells CASSSPLTRGETQYF. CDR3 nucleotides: TGTGCCAGCAGCTCCCCCCTGACTAGGGGAGAGACCCAGTACTTC.

The CDR3 DNA reads TGTGCCAGCAGTTTTGCCGGCCTCGGTGATGAAGCTTTCTTT. Amino acids: CASSFAGLGDEAFF. The chain carries TRBV28 and TRBJ1-1; D unclear. Trimming removed 3 bases at V and 7 bases at J, with 15 bases between. This CDR3 comprises 14 residues. Looked up from germline, CDR1 is MDHEN and CDR2 is SYDVKM. Looking up the rest from reference TRBV28 and TRBJ1-1 gives the full variable domain: DVKVTQSSRYLVKRTGEKVFLECVQDMDHENMFWYRQDPGLGLRLIYFSYDVKMKEKGDIPEGYSVSREKKERFSLILESASTNQTSMYLCASSFAGLGDEAFFGQGTRLTVV.

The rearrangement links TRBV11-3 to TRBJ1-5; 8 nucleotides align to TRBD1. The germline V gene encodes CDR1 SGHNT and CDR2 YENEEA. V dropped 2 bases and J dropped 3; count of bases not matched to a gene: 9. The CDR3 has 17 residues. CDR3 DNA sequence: TGTGCCAGCAGCTTATTCCCTGACAGGGGACACAATCAGCCCCAGCATTTT. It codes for CASSLFPDRGHNQPQHF.

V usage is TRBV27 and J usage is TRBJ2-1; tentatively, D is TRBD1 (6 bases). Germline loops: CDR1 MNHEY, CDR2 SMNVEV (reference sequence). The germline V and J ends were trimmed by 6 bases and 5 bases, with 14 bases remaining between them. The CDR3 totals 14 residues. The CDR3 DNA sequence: TGTGCCAGCAGACGGACAGAGCCGAACAATGAGCAGTTCTTC. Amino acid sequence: CASRRTEPNNEQFF.

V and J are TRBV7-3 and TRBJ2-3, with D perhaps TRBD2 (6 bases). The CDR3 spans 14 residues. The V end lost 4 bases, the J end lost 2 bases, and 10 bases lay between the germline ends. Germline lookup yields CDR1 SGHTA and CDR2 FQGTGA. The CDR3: CASSSGLDTDTQYF. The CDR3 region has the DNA TGTGCCAGCAGCTCGGGACTGGACACAGATACGCAGTATTTT.

The CDR3 nucleotides read TGTGCCAGCAGCCCCCGGGAGGGGAGGCCCTACGAGCAGTACTTC. Translation gives CASSPREGRPYEQYF. V usage is TRBV7-8 and J usage is TRBJ2-7, with 8 bases matching TRBD2. Germline CDR1 SGHVS, CDR2 FQNEAQ. The CDR3 runs 15 residues. With V trimmed by 5 bases and J by 2 bases, 8 bases remained unmatched. Supplemented by reference TRBV7-8 and TRBJ2-7, the full variable domain reads GAGVSQSPRYKVAKRGQDVALRCDPISGHVSLFWYQQALGQGPEFLTYFQNEAQLDKSGLPSDRFFAERPEGSVSTLKIQRTQQEDSAVYLCASSPREGRPYEQYFGPGTRLTVT.

CDR3 loop: CASSLMAGANTDTQYF. In DNA, the CDR3 is TGTGCCAGCAGTTTAATGGCGGGGGCAAACACAGATACGCAGTATTTT. The rearrangement uses TRBV28 and TRBJ2-3, with a possible D match to TRBD2 (7 bases). Trimming pared 2 bases from V and 2 bases from J, leaving 14 bases between. The CDR3 is made up of 16 amino acids. CDR1 MDHEN and CDR2 SYDVKM come from the germline V gene.

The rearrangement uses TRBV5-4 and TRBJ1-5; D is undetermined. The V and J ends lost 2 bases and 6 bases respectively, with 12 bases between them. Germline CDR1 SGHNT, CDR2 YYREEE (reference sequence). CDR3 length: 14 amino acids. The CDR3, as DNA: TGTGCCAGCAGCTTAGGTCCCGGGAGTCAGCCCCAGCATTTT. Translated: CASSLGPGSQPQHF.

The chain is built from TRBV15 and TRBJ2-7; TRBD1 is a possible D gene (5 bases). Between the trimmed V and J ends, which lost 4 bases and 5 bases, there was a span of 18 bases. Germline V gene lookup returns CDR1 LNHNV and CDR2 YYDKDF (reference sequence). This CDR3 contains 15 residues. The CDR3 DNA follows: TGTGCCACCAGCAAGAGATCTCAGGGCAGCGACGAGCAGTACTTC. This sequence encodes CATSKRSQGSDEQYF.

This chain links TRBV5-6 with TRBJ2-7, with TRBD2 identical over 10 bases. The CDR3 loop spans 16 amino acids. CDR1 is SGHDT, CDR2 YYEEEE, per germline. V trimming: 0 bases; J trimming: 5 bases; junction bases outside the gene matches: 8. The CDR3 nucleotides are TGTGCCAGCAGCTTGGACACTAGCGGGGAATTTAACGAGCAGTACTTC. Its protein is CASSLDTSGEFNEQYF.

The CDR3 region is CASRQGINNEQFF. DNA for the CDR3: TGTGCCAGCAGACAGGGGATAAACAATGAGCAGTTCTTC. The chain links TRBV27 to TRBJ2-1, with TRBD1 identical over 7 bases. V shed 6 bases and J 5 bases; nucleotides not matched to a gene: 4. The CDR3 spans 13 residues. Looked up from germline, CDR1 is MNHEY and CDR2 is SMNVEV (reference sequence).

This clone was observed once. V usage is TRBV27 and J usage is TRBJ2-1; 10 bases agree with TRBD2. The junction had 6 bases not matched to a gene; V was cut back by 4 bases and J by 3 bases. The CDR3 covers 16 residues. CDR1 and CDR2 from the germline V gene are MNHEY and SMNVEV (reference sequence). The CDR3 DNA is TGTGCCAGCAGTTGGATAGCGGGGGGCCTCTACAATGAGCAGTTCTTC. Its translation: CASSWIAGGLYNEQFF.

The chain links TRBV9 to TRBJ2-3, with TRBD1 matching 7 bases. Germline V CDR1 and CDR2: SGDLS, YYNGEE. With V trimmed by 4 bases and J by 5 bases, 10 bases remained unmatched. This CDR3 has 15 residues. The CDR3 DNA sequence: TGTGCCAGCAGCATCCCCCGGGACAGCCTAGATACGCAGTATTTT. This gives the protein CASSIPRDSLDTQYF.

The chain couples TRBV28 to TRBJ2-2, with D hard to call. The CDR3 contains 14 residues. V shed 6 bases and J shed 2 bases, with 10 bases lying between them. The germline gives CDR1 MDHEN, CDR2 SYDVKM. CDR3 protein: CASRQETNTGELFF. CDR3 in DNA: TGTGCCAGCAGGCAGGAGACTAACACCGGGGAGCTGTTTTTT.

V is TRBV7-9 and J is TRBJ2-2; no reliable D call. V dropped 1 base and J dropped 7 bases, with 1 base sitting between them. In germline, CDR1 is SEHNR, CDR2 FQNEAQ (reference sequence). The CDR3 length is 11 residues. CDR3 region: CASSLVGELFF. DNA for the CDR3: TGTGCCAGCAGCTTAGTCGGGGAGCTGTTTTTT.

CDR3 bases: TGTGCCAGCAGTGATTTAGGGTCCCAAAACTATGGCTACACCTTC. Protein: CASSDLGSQNYGYTF. The chain links TRBV2 to TRBJ1-2; no firm D call. V shed 3 bases and J shed 2 bases, with 13 bases lying between them. The CDR3 loop spans 15 amino acids. The germline V gene has CDR1 SNHLY and CDR2 FYNNEI.

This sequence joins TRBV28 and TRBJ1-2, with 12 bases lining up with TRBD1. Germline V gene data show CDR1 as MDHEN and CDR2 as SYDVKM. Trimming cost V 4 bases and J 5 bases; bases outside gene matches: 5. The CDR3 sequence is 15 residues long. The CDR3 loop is CASSYPGQGAYGYTF. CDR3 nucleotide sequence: TGTGCCAGCAGTTACCCGGGACAGGGGGCGTATGGCTACACCTTC.

The CDR3 spells CAWGRGQGYNEQFF. CDR3 bases: TGTGCCTGGGGACGGGGACAGGGATACAATGAGCAGTTCTTC. The chain is built from TRBV30 and TRBJ2-1; 9 bases are a match to TRBD1. The germline CDR1 and CDR2 sequences are GTSNPN and SVGIG (reference sequence). CDR3 size: 14 residues. V was clipped by 5 bases and J by 4 bases; unmatched bases: 6.

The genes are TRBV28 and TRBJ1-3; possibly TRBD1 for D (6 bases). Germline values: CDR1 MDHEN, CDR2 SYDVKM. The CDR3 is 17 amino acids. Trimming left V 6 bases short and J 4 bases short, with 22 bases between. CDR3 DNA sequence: TGTGCCAGCAGCCCCCGGTCGCAGGGGCACGTCGGAAACACCATATATTTT. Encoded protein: CASSPRSQGHVGNTIYF. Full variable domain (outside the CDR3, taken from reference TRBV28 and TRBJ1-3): DVKVTQSSRYLVKRTGEKVFLECVQDMDHENMFWYRQDPGLGLRLIYFSYDVKMKEKGDIPEGYSVSREKKERFSLILESASTNQTSMYLCASSPRSQGHVGNTIYFGEGSWLTVV.

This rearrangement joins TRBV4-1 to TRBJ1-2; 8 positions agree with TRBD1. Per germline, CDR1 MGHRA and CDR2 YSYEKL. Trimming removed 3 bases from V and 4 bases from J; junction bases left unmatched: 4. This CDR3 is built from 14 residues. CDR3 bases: TGCGCCAGCAGCCAGATGACAGGGGCCTATGGCTACACCTTC. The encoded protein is CASSQMTGAYGYTF.

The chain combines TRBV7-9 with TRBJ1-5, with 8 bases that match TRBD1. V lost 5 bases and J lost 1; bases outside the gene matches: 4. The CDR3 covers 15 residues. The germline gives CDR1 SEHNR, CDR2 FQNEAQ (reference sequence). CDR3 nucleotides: TGTGCCAGCAGCGGCACAGGGGGAAGCAATCAGCCCCAGCATTTT. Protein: CASSGTGGSNQPQHF.